Below, 20 T cell receptor beta chains from the same sample are listed, as sequenced in a study of CD8 T cells in ankylosing spondylitis. TCRdb passed the 5' RACE reads through MiXCR, listing each CDR3 protein once. Seen here are about 140,000 distinct CDR3 sequences, 7.5% to 9.5% observed once, and the top ten hold 6% to 9.5%. Material for sequencing was synovial fluid, either unsorted or a sorted T cell fraction (not recorded which). The receptors come from a male donor with ankylosing spondylitis.

The rearrangement uses TRBV10-3 and TRBJ1-1; possibly TRBD1 for D (6 bases). The CDR3 contains 12 residues. Germline values: CDR1 ENHRY, CDR2 SYGVKD. The V end lost 10 bases, the J end lost 6 bases, and 15 bases lay between the germline ends. CDR3 DNA: TGTGCCACAAGGACAGTGGGCGCTGAAGCTTTCTTT. Residues: CATRTVGAEAFF.

This clonotype showed up just a few times. V gene TRBV4-3 combines with J gene TRBJ2-1, with TRBD2 identical over 9 bases. The CDR3 length is 15 residues. Unmatched junction bases numbered 7, after V lost 4 bases and J lost 6 bases. Germline CDR1 LGHNA, CDR2 YSLEER. The CDR3: CASSPRLADSNEQFF. The CDR3 nucleotides read TGCGCCAGCAGCCCCCGACTAGCGGACTCCAATGAGCAGTTCTTC.

This clonotype was observed a handful of times. CDR3 residues: CASTALAGGSYNEQFF. The CDR3 nucleotides read TGTGCCAGCACCGCCTTAGCGGGGGGCTCCTACAATGAGCAGTTCTTC. The chain employs TRBV27 and TRBJ2-1, with 10 bases lining up with TRBD2. Germline CDR1 reads MNHEY; CDR2 reads SMNVEV (reference sequence). This CDR3 has 16 amino acids. The V segment lost 7 bases and the J segment 0 bases; nucleotides outside the gene matches: 6.

This chain uses TRBV6-4 with TRBJ2-1; 9 positions agree with TRBD2. The CDR3 runs 16 residues. The ends lost 2 bases at V and 0 bases at J; junction bases unmatched: 2. Germline CDR1 and CDR2: MRHNA and SNTAGT. CDR3 protein: CASSDPTSGSYNEQFF. Here the CDR3 DNA reads TGTGCCAGCAGTGACCCGACTAGCGGCTCCTACAATGAGCAGTTCTTC.

The chain uses TRBV7-3 and TRBJ2-7, with TRBD1 as a possible D gene (6 bases). Looked up from germline, CDR1 is SGHTA and CDR2 is FQGTGA. Trimming took 5 bases from V and 6 from J, leaving 20 bases between them. There are 15 residues in the CDR3. The CDR3 loop reads CASSEQGGPVSEQYF. CDR3 nucleotides: TGTGCCAGCAGCGAACAGGGCGGCCCCGTTTCCGAGCAGTACTTC.

In this sample, this clonotype turned up a few times. V gene TRBV7-2 combines with J gene TRBJ1-2, with 7 nucleotides matching TRBD1. The CDR3 runs to 14 residues. The germline CDR1 and CDR2 sequences are SGHTA and FQGNSA. Unmatched junction bases numbered 5, after V lost 2 bases and J lost 5 bases. CDR3 protein: CASSLRGQTYGYTF. In DNA form, the CDR3 reads TGTGCCAGCAGCTTACGGGGACAGACGTATGGCTACACCTTC.

This chain links TRBV4-2 with TRBJ2-3; D gene ambiguous. V was cut by 0 bases and J by 3 bases, with 4 bases left in between. The germline CDR1 and CDR2 sequences are LGHNA and YNFKEQ. The CDR3 totals 13 residues. CDR3 sequence: CASSQERTDTQYF. In DNA form, the CDR3 reads TGTGCCAGCAGCCAAGAGAGGACAGATACGCAGTATTTT.

The chain links TRBV15 to TRBJ2-5; D is uncertain. The length of the CDR3 is 14 residues. Germline CDR1 reads LNHNV; CDR2 reads YYDKDF (reference sequence). Trimming shortened V by 0 bases and J by 5 bases, and 10 bases separated the two germline ends. CDR3 DNA: TGTGCCACCAGCAGAGATCGACTTCGCGAGACCCAGTACTTC. It encodes CATSRDRLRETQYF.

This clonotype was counted many times. V is TRBV4-3 and J is TRBJ2-1; D is unresolved. V was shortened by 0 bases and J by 5 bases, with 8 bases between the two germline ends. Germline lookup yields CDR1 LGHNA and CDR2 YSLEER. The CDR3 extends over 14 amino acids. CDR3 in amino acids: CASSQDPRNNEQFF. DNA of the CDR3: TGCGCCAGCAGCCAAGACCCCAGAAACAATGAGCAGTTCTTC.

This clonotype was detected ten times or more. V usage is TRBV12-3 or TRBV12-4 and J usage is TRBJ2-7; 7 bases map to TRBD2. J lost 6 bases, V lost 6 bases, and 5 bases had no gene match. The CDR3 sequence is 12 residues long. CDR3 protein: CASSPGEGEQYF. CDR3 DNA: TGTGCCAGCAGCCCCGGGGAGGGCGAGCAGTACTTC.

This clonotype came up many times. The CDR3 region is CSVSGTGVEKLFF. The CDR3 DNA sequence: TGCAGCGTATCCGGGACAGGGGTTGAAAAACTGTTTTTT. The V call is TRBV29-1, the J call TRBJ1-4, with 10 bases lining up with TRBD1. This CDR3 has 13 amino acids. The V segment lost 6 bases and the J segment 7 bases; nucleotides outside the gene matches: 5. CDR1 SQVTM and CDR2 ANQGSEA come from the germline V gene.

This clonotype showed up many times. V gene TRBV4-2 combines with J gene TRBJ1-5; D is unresolved. CDR1 and CDR2 from the germline V gene are LGHNA and YNFKEQ. V dropped 1 base and J dropped 7 bases, with 8 bases sitting between them. The CDR3 length is 13 residues. The CDR3 DNA is TGTGCCAGCAGCCAAGGGGTTCGACAGCCCCAGCATTTT. Amino acids: CASSQGVRQPQHF.

This clonotype has a handful of counts. V gene TRBV12-3 or TRBV12-4 combines with J gene TRBJ2-6; no firm D call. Trimming cost V 5 bases and J 0 bases, with 5 bases left between them. CDR3 length: 14 residues. CDR3 sequence: CASSPGSGANVLTF. The CDR3 DNA sequence: TGTGCCAGCAGTCCGGGCTCTGGGGCCAACGTCCTGACTTTC.

This clonotype appeared many times. The chain carries TRBV21-1 and TRBJ2-5; the D call of TRBD2 is as the table states it, not checked on the DNA. TRBV21-1 is assigned pseudogene status. CDR3 length: 14 amino acids. Here the CDR3 DNA reads TGTGCCAGCCCCAGGTTGGACTTGGAAGAGACCCAGTACTTC. Amino acid sequence: CASPRLDLEETQYF.

There are many counts of this clonotype. The chain combines TRBV7-6 with TRBJ2-1, with 8 bases identical to TRBD1. Germline V gene sequence: CDR1 SGHVS, CDR2 FNYEAQ. J lost 6 bases, V lost 1 base, and 5 bases had no gene match. The CDR3 contains 15 residues. CDR3 in amino acids: CASSLGLGQVNEQFF. CDR3 DNA sequence: TGTGCCAGCAGCTTAGGTTTGGGACAGGTCAATGAGCAGTTCTTC.

The table lists this clonotype with a count of one. A much larger clone lies a single base off, so this may be a read error. The chain combines TRBV20-1 with TRBJ2-7; D gene unclear. From germline, CDR1 is DFQATT and CDR2 SNEGSKA (reference sequence). Trimming shortened V by 6 bases and J by 2 bases, and 11 bases separated the two germline ends. This CDR3 region has 12 residues. The CDR3: CSASSGPYEQYF. DNA for the CDR3: TGCAGTGCCTCCTCTGGCCCCTACGAGCAGTACTTC.

This clonotype was recorded many times. The rearrangement joins TRBV7-2 to TRBJ1-2; weak D call: TRBD1 (6 bases). The CDR3 has 16 amino acids. V lost 0 bases and J lost 3, with 14 bases in between. Germline CDR1 is SGHTA and CDR2 is FQGNSA. CDR3 sequence (DNA): TGTGCCAGCAGCTTAGCGATTACAGGGATGGACTATGGCTACACCTTC. Residues: CASSLAITGMDYGYTF.

This clonotype was recorded many times. This chain connects TRBV20-1 to TRBJ1-2; tentatively, D is TRBD1 (5 bases). Trimming shortened V by 4 bases and J by 5 bases, and 14 bases separated the two germline ends. CDR1 is DFQATT and CDR2 is SNEGSKA in the germline V gene (reference sequence). CDR3 length equals 13 residues. The CDR3 loop is CSATIQAFYGYTF. The CDR3 bases are TGCAGTGCTACTATACAGGCATTTTATGGCTACACCTTC.

This clonotype was seen ten or more times. The gene calls are TRBV7-9 and TRBJ1-2; D remains unclear. Trimming pared 3 bases from V and 2 bases from J, leaving 1 base between. This CDR3 is built from 11 residues. Germline values: CDR1 SEHNR, CDR2 FQNEAQ (reference sequence). CDR3 nucleotides: TGTGCCAGCAGCTTGAACTATGGCTACACCTTC. Residues: CASSLNYGYTF.

The chain joins TRBV12-3 or TRBV12-4 to TRBJ2-7; possibly TRBD1 for D (5 bases). Deletions cut 6 bases from V and 2 bases from J, with 11 bases between. The CDR3 length is 13 residues. CDR3 bases: TGTGCCAGCAGCCGGTACAGGACCTACGAGCAGTACTTC. Amino acids: CASSRYRTYEQYF.